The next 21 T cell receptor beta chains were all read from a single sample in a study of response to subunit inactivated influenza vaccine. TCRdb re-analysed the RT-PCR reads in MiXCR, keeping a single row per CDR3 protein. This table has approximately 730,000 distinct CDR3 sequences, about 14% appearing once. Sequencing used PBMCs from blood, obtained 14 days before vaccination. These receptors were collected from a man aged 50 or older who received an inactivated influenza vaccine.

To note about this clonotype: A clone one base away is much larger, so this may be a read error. The CDR3 DNA follows: TGTGCCACCAGCAGAGATAGTGAGACAGCCGTCTTC. It encodes CATSRDSETAVF. The chain uses TRBV15 and TRBJ2-7; tentative D call: TRBD1 (5 bases). CDR1 LNHNV and CDR2 YYDKDF come from the germline V gene (reference sequence). This CDR3 spans 12 amino acids. The complete variable domain, with remaining parts taken from reference TRBV15 and TRBJ2-7, reads DAMVIQNPRYQVTQFGKPVTLSCSQTLNHNVMYWYQQKSSQAPKLLFHYYDKDFNNEADTPDNFQSRRPNTSFCFLDIRSPGLGDTAMYLCATSRDSETAVFGPGTRLTVT.

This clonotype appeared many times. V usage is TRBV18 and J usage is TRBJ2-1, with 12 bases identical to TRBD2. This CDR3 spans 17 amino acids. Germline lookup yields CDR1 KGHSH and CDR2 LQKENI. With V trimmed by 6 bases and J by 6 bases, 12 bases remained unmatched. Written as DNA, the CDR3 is TGTGCCAGCTCGTCCCTGCTGGGACTAGCGGGTTCCAATGAGCAGTTCTTC. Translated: CASSSLLGLAGSNEQFF.

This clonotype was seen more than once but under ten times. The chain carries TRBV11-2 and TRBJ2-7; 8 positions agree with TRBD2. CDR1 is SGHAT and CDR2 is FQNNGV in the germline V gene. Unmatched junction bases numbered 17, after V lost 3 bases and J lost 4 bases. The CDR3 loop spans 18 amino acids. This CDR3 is CASSFSRTSYNQLYEQYF. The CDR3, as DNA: TGTGCCAGCAGCTTTAGTAGGACTAGCTACAATCAACTTTACGAGCAGTACTTC.

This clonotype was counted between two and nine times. CDR3 protein: CASSQVAGWDTGELFF. The CDR3 nucleotides read TGTGCCAGCAGCCAAGTAGCGGGGTGGGACACCGGGGAGCTGTTTTTT. The chain employs TRBV3-1 and TRBJ2-2; 8 bases agree with TRBD2. With 1 base clipped from V and 3 bases from J, the junction kept 4 bases outside the gene matches. This CDR3 has 16 residues. Germline V lookup: CDR1 LGHDT, CDR2 YNNKEL (reference sequence).

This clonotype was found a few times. This CDR3 reads CASSLVPGVETQYF. The CDR3 DNA is TGTGCCAGCAGCTTAGTCCCGGGGGTCGAGACCCAGTACTTC. J is TRBJ2-5 and V is TRBV11-2; tentative D call: TRBD2 (6 bases). CDR3 length: 14 residues. V was clipped by 1 base and J by 5 bases, with 11 bases between them. CDR1 and CDR2 from the germline V gene are SGHAT and FQNNGV.

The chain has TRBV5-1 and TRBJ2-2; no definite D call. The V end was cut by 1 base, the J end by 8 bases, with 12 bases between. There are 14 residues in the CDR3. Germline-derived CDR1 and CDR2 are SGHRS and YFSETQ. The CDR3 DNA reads TGCGCCAGCAGCTTGCGCCTAAGCCTGGGGGAGCTGTTTTTT. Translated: CASSLRLSLGELFF.

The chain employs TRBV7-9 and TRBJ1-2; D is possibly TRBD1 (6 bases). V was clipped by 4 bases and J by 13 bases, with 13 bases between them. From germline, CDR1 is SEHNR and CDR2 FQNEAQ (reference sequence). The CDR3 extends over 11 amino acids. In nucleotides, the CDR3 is TGTGCCAGCAGCTCTTATACAGGGTTCACCTTC. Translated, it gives CASSSYTGFTF.

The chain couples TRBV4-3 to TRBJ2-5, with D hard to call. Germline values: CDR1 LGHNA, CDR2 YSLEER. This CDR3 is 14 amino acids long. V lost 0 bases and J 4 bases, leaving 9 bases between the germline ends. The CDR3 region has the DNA TGCGCCAGCAGCCAAGATAACGGCAGAGAGACCCAGTACTTC. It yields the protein CASSQDNGRETQYF.

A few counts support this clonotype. CDR3 protein: CASSPDGQSSYNEQFF. Here the CDR3 DNA reads TGTGCCAGCAGCCCAGACGGACAGAGTTCATACAATGAGCAGTTCTTC. The genes are TRBV7-3 and TRBJ2-1; a possible D gene is TRBD1 (6 bases). The germline gives CDR1 SGHTA, CDR2 FQGTGA. The CDR3 extends over 16 amino acids. V lost 5 bases, J lost 4 bases, and 18 bases lay in between.

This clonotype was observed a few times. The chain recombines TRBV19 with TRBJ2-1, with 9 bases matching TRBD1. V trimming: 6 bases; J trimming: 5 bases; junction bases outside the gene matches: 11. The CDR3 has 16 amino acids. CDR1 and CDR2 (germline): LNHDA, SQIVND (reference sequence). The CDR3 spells CASSNIRDRVHNEQFF. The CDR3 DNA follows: TGTGCCAGTAGCAACATCCGGGACAGGGTACACAATGAGCAGTTCTTC.

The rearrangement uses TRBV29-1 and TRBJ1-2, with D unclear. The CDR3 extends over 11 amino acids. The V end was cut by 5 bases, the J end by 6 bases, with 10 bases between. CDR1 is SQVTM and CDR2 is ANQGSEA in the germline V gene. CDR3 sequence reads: CSVTDVNGYTF. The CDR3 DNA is TGCAGCGTTACAGACGTCAATGGCTACACCTTC.

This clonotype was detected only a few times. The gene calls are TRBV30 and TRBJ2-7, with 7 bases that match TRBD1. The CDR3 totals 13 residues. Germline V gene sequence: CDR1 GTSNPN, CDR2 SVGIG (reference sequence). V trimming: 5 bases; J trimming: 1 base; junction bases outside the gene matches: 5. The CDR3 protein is CAWRIQGSYEQYF. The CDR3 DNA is TGTGCCTGGCGAATACAGGGGTCCTACGAGCAGTACTTC.

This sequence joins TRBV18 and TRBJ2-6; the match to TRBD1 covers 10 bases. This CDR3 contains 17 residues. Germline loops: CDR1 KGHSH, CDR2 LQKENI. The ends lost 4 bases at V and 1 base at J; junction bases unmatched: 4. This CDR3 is CASSQGQGLSGANVLTF. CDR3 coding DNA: TGTGCCAGCTCACAGGGACAGGGGTTGTCTGGGGCCAACGTCCTGACTTTC.

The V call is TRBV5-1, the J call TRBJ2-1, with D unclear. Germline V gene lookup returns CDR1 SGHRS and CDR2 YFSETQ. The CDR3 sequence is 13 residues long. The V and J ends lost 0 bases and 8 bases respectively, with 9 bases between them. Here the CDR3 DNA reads TGCGCCAGCAGCTTGGACCTCTGGGATGAGCAGTTCTTC. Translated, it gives CASSLDLWDEQFF.

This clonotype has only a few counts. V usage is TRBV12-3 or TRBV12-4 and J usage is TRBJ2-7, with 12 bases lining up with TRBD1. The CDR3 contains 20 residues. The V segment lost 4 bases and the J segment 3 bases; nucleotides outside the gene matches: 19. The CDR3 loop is CASSSGTGGSPDSLRYEQYF. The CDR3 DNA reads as TGTGCCAGCAGTTCGGGGACAGGGGGCAGCCCCGACTCACTTCGCTACGAGCAGTACTTC.

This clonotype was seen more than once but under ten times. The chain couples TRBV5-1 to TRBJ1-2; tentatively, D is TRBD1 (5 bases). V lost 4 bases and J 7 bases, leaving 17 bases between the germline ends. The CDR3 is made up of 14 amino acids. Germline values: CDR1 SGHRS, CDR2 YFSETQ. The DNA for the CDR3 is TGCGCCAGCAGCGGCGGACAATCGGTATCTGGCTACACCTTC. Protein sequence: CASSGGQSVSGYTF.

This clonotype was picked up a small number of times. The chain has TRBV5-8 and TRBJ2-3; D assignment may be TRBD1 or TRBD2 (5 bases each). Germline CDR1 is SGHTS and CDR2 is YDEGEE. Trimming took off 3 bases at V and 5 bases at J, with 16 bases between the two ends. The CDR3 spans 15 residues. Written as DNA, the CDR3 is TGTGCCAGCAGCTCCGGGACCCGTCCTGGAGATACGCAGTATTTT. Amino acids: CASSSGTRPGDTQYF.

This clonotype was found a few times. The CDR3 sequence is CASSHYGSSGNTIYF. CDR3 in DNA: TGTGCCAGCAGCCATTACGGGAGCTCTGGAAACACCATATATTTT. This chain links TRBV11-2 with TRBJ1-3; D call uncertain. This CDR3 comprises 15 residues. V dropped 5 bases and J dropped 0 bases, with 11 bases sitting between them. The V gene's germline CDR1 is SGHAT and CDR2 FQNNGV.

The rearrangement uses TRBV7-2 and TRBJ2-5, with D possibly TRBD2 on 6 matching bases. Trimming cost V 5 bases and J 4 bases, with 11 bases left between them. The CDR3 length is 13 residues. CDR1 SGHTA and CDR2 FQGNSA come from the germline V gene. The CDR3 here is CASSRWGGETQYF. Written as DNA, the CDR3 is TGTGCCAGCAGCCGGTGGGGAGGAGAGACCCAGTACTTC.

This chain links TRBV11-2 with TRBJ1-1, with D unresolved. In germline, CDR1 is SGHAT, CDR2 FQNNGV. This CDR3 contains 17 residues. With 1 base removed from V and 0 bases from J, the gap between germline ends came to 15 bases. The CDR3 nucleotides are TGTGCCAGCAGCTTAGTCCGTTTGGGGTTTATGAACACTGAAGCTTTCTTT. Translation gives CASSLVRLGFMNTEAFF.

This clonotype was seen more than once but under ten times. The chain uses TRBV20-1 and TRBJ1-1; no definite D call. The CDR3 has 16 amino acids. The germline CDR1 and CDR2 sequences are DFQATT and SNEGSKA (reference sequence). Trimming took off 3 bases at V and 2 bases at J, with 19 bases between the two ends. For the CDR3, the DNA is TGCAGTGCTAGGGGTGTTCTAAAGGACCAAAACACTGAAGCTTTCTTT. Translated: CSARGVLKDQNTEAFF.